These T cell receptor beta chains were read from a single sample in a study of T cells after yellow fever vaccination. TCRdb reprocessed the 5' RACE reads with MiXCR, giving one entry per CDR3 protein. The sample comprises more than 450,000 distinct CDR3 sequences, 20% to 25% of which are singletons, and around 16% rests with the top ten. This specimen was PBMCs, taken roughly 20 days after the first yellow fever vaccination. These receptors were taken from a man aged 18 to 30 who received the YFV17D yellow fever vaccine. CDR3s include the opening cysteine and the closing phenylalanine or tryptophan. D genes are given only for firm matches. A row's size may be missing; if present it is once, few, many or a size class.

V	size	D	J	CDR3	DNA
TRBV20-1	few	TRBD1	TRBJ2-3	CSARTGYATDTQYF	TGCAGTGCTAGGACAGGGTACGCCACAGATACGCAGTATTTT
TRBV7-9	NA	NA	TRBJ1-1	CASSFYRNTEAFF	TGTGCCAGCAGCTTTTACAGGAACACTGAAGCTTTCTTT
TRBV9	NA	NA	TRBJ1-2	CASSSQGFGRGGYTF	TGTGCCAGCAGCTCCCAGGGTTTTGGGCGTGGAGGCTACACCTTC
TRBV20-1	NA	TRBD1	TRBJ2-3	CSARDLQGATDTQYF	TGCAGTGCTAGAGATCTCCAGGGGGCTACAGATACGCAGTATTTT
TRBV4-2	few	TRBD1	TRBJ2-7	CASSQGTGRNEQYF	TGTGCCAGCAGCCAAGGGACAGGGAGGAACGAGCAGTACTTC
TRBV27	once	NA	TRBJ1-1	CASSLRPRARGSTEAFF	TGTGCCAGCAGCCTGAGACCCCGAGCTAGGGGGTCCACTGAAGCTTTCTTT
TRBV2	few	NA	TRBJ1-3	CASSGEGNTIYF	TGTGCCAGCAGTGGCGAAGGAAACACCATATATTTT
TRBV10-2	NA	TRBD2	TRBJ2-1	CASSTELAGGSLNEQFF	TGCGCCAGCAGTACAGAGCTAGCGGGGGGCTCACTCAATGAGCAGTTCTTC
TRBV7-9	NA	NA	TRBJ1-3	CASSNEAKDGSGNTIYF	TGTGCCAGCAGCAACGAAGCTAAAGACGGCTCTGGAAACACCATATATTTT
TRBV5-1	few	NA	TRBJ1-4	CASSSGRATNEKLFF	TGCGCCAGCAGCTCGGGCAGGGCTACTAATGAAAAACTGTTTTTT
TRBV4-1	NA	TRBD2	TRBJ2-2	CASSPQGTSGTPSGELFF	TGCGCCAGCAGCCCCCAGGGAACTAGCGGGACACCTTCCGGGGAGCTGTTTTTT
TRBV5-1	many	NA	TRBJ2-1	CASSLALAGSNEQFF	TGCGCCAGCAGCTTGGCCCTTGCCGGAAGCAATGAGCAGTTCTTC
TRBV12-3/TRBV12-4	few	NA	TRBJ2-1	CATSTGSSYNEQFF	TGTGCCACTTCTACAGGCAGCTCCTACAATGAGCAGTTCTTC